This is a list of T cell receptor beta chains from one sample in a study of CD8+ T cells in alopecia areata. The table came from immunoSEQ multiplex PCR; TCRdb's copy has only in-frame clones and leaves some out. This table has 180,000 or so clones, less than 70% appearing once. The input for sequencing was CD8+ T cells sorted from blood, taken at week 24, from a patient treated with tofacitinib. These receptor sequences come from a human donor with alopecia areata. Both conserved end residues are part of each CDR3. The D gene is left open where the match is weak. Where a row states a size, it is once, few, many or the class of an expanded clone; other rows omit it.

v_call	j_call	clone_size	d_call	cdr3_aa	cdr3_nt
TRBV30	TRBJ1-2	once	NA	CAWSTGAGIYGYTF	TGTGCCTGGAGCACCGGGGCCGGTATCTATGGCTACACCTTC
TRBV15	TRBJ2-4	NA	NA	CATSRDEGGRLAKNIQYF	TGTGCCACCAGCAGAGATGAAGGGGGTCGTCTAGCCAAAAACATTCAGTACTTC
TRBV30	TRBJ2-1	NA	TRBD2	CAWTSGGLGEQFF	TGTGCCTGGACTAGCGGGGGGCTAGGGGAGCAGTTCTTC
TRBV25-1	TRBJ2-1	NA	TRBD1	CASRAGGYNEQFF	TGTGCCAGCAGGGCAGGGGGTTACAATGAGCAGTTCTTC
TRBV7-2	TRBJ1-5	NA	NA	CASSPRENQPQHF	TGTGCCAGCAGCCCCAGGGAGAATCAGCCCCAGCATTTT
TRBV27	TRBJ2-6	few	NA	CASSILSSGANVLTF	TGTGCCAGCAGTATATTGAGCTCTGGGGCCAACGTCCTGACTTTC
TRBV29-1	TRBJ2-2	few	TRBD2	CSVLLAVNTGELFF	TGCAGCGTCCTACTAGCGGTGAACACCGGGGAGCTGTTTTTT
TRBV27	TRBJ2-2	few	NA	CASSLSRTTGELFF	TGTGCCAGCAGTTTAAGCCGAACCACCGGGGAGCTGTTTTTT
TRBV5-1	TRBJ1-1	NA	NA	CASSLAQSEAFF	TGCGCCAGCAGCTTGGCCCAGTCTGAAGCTTTCTTT
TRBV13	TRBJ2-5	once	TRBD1	CASSLGTEQETQYF	TGTGCCAGCAGCCTCGGGACAGAACAAGAGACCCAGTACTTC
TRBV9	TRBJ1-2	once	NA	CASTSGAEGYTF	TGTGCCAGCACATCGGGGGCTGAGGGCTACACCTTC
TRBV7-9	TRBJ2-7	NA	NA	CASSPTGPRRYEQYF	TGTGCCAGCAGCCCTACAGGGCCCCGTCGGTACGAGCAGTACTTC
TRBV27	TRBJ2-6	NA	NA	CASSFVDSGANVLTF	TGTGCCAGCAGTTTCGTTGACTCTGGGGCCAACGTCCTGACTTTC
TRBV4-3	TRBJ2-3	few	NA	CASSQTRADTQYF	TGCGCCAGCAGCCAGACCCGGGCAGATACGCAGTATTTT
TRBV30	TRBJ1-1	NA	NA	CAWILGGYTEAFF	TGTGCCTGGATCCTGGGGGGGTACACTGAAGCTTTCTTT
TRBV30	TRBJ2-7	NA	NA	CAWSESGVIYEQYF	TGTGCCTGGAGTGAGTCTGGCGTTATCTACGAGCAGTACTTC
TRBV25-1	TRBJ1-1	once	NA	CASSDPNTEAFF	TGTGCCAGCAGTGACCCTAACACTGAAGCTTTCTTT
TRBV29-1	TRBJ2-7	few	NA	CSVEDRYEQYF	TGCAGCGTTGAAGATCGGTACGAGCAGTACTTC
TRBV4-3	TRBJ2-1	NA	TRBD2	CASSQDGSSGVYNEQFF	TGCGCCAGCAGCCAAGATGGATCTAGCGGGGTATACAATGAGCAGTTCTTC
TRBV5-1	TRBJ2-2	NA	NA	CASSFGQRPNTGELFF	TGCGCCAGCAGCTTTGGACAAAGGCCTAACACCGGGGAGCTGTTTTTT
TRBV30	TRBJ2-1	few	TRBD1	CAWSVNRGNEQFF	TGTGCCTGGAGTGTAAACAGGGGCAATGAGCAGTTCTTC
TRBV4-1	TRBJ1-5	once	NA	CASSQEPGQYSNQPQHF	TGCGCCAGCAGCCAAGAACCAGGCCAATATAGCAATCAGCCCCAGCATTTT
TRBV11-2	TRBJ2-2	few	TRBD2	CASSHPDGGAFNGELFF	TGTGCCAGCAGCCACCCGGACGGGGGGGCTTTCAACGGGGAGCTGTTTTTT
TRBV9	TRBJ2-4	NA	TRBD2	CASSDIAGAGGIQYF	TGTGCCAGCAGCGACATAGCGGGCGCCGGGGGCATTCAGTACTTC
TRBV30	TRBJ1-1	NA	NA	CAWRSGPLHMNTEAFF	TGTGCCTGGAGATCTGGACCCCTCCACATGAACACTGAAGCTTTCTTT
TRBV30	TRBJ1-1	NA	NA	CAWRENTEAFF	TGTGCCTGGAGAGAAAACACTGAAGCTTTCTTT
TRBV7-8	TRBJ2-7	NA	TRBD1	CASSLEGRLDRTYEQYF	TGTGCCAGCAGCTTAGAGGGGCGGTTGGACAGGACCTACGAGCAGTACTTC
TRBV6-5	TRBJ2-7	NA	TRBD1	CASSEDRVLTEQYF	TGTGCCAGCAGCGAGGACAGGGTTCTCACCGAGCAGTACTTC
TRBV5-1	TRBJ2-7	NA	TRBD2	CASSLSSGAYEQYF	TGCGCCAGCAGCTTATCTAGCGGGGCTTACGAGCAGTACTTC
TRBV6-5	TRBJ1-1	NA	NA	CASRVGVQSEAFF	TGTGCCAGCAGAGTAGGGGTCCAGTCTGAAGCTTTCTTT
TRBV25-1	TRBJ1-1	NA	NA	CASSETAKGLEAFF	TGTGCCAGCAGTGAAACAGCCAAGGGATTAGAAGCTTTCTTT
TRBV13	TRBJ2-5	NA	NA	CASSLRGEETQYF	TGTGCCAGCAGCTTGCGAGGGGAGGAGACCCAGTACTTC
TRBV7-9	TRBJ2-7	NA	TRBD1	CASRPRQGFEQYF	TGTGCCAGCAGACCCCGACAGGGATTTGAGCAGTACTTC
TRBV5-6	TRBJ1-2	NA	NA	CASSLGFDRTNIYTF	TGTGCCAGCAGCTTAGGCTTTGACAGGACGAACATCTACACCTTC
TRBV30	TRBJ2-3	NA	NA	CASTVRSTDTQYF	TGTGCTTCGACAGTTAGAAGTACAGATACGCAGTATTTT
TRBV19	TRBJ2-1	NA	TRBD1	CASSSSGQGNNEQFF	TGTGCCAGTAGCTCATCGGGACAGGGAAACAATGAGCAGTTCTTC
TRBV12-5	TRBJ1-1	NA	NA	CASGSNTGTFNTEAFF	TGTGCTAGTGGTTCGAATACCGGGACATTTAACACTGAAGCTTTCTTT
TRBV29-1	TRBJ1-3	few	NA	CSVDGSDGNTIYF	TGCAGCGTTGACGGCAGTGATGGAAACACCATATATTTT
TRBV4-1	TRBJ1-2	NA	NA	CASSQPPINYGYTF	TGCGCCAGCAGCCAACCACCAATTAACTATGGCTACACCTTC
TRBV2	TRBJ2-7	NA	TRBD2	CASSPPAGYEQYF	TGTGCCAGCTCCCCCCCAGCGGGGTACGAGCAGTACTTC